The 10 T cell receptor beta chains below come from one sample, sequenced in a study of STAT5B mutations in CD4+ large granular lymphocyte leukemia. Method: immunoSEQ multiplex PCR; TCRdb's copy keeps in-frame clones and lacks some. Among under 35,000 clones, approximately 71% were seen once, and the ten largest hold roughly 0.47%. The sequencing sample was made of CD4+ T cells from blood buffy coats. The receptors shown here come from a human donor in good health.

This clone was counted between two and nine times. V usage is TRBV6-5 and J usage is TRBJ2-7; weak D call: TRBD1 (5 bases). Trimming left V 5 bases short and J 4 bases short, with 12 bases between. Germline V gene data show CDR1 as MNHEY and CDR2 as SVGAGI. The CDR3 has 13 residues. DNA of the CDR3: TGTGCCAGCAGTCCCCTCGACAGATACGAGCAGTACTTC. It specifies CASSPLDRYEQYF.

The sample holds one count of this clone. The chain has TRBV7-9 and TRBJ1-3, with 7 bases identical to TRBD1. Germline V CDR1 and CDR2: SEHNR, FQNEAQ (reference sequence). The junction had 6 bases not matched to a gene; V was cut back by 7 bases and J by 0 bases. The CDR3 totals 15 residues. The CDR3 region has the DNA TGTGCCAGCACAAGGACAGGCGCCTCTGGAAACACCATATATTTT. Translating gives CASTRTGASGNTIYF.

This clone has more than one count but fewer than ten. The rearrangement uses TRBV27 and TRBJ2-7; D perhaps matches TRBD1 (6 bases). There are 15 residues in the CDR3. Deletions cut 5 bases from V and 3 bases from J, with 17 bases between. Germline assignment: CDR1 MNHEY and CDR2 SMNVEV (reference sequence). The CDR3: CASSPPTGTIYEQYF. In DNA form, the CDR3 reads TGTGCCAGCAGTCCCCCGACAGGTACTATCTACGAGCAGTACTTC.

This chain uses TRBV10-2 with TRBJ2-7, with 8 nucleotides matching TRBD2. Germline V gene data show CDR1 as WSHSY and CDR2 as SAAADI. V shed 10 bases and J 0 bases; nucleotides not matched to a gene: 5. This CDR3 is built from 13 residues. The CDR3: CATGRGSSYEQYF. The CDR3 nucleotides are TGCGCCACCGGGAGGGGGTCCTCCTACGAGCAGTACTTC.

This clone has more than one count but fewer than ten. V and J are TRBV9 and TRBJ1-6; D not resolved. CDR1 is SGDLS, CDR2 YYNGEE, per germline. This CDR3 has 14 residues. Trimming cost V 1 base and J 3 bases, with 5 bases left between them. The CDR3 sequence: CASSVQDYNSPLHF. CDR3 DNA sequence: TGTGCCAGCAGCGTACAGGACTATAATTCACCCCTCCACTTT.

The chain couples TRBV19 to TRBJ2-1; 7 nucleotides match TRBD1. Trimming cost V 4 bases and J 2 bases; bases outside gene matches: 8. CDR3 size: 16 residues. Germline CDR1 reads LNHDA; CDR2 reads SQIVND (reference sequence). CDR3 sequence reads: CASSSPPGQTYNEQFF. In nucleotides, the CDR3 is TGTGCCAGTAGTAGTCCTCCGGGACAGACCTACAATGAGCAGTTCTTC.

The V and J genes are TRBV23-1 and TRBJ2-3, with D hard to call. TRBV23-1 is filed as an ORF, its function uncertain. CDR3 length equals 18 residues. V lost 0 bases and J 0 bases, leaving 16 bases between the germline ends. The CDR3 is CASSQSDPSFYSTDTQYF. The CDR3 DNA sequence: TGCGCCAGCAGTCAATCAGATCCCTCATTTTATAGCACAGATACGCAGTATTTT.

This clone was observed a few times. The J gene is TRBJ1-2, the V gene TRBV10-3, with D hard to call. The V gene's germline CDR1 is ENHRY and CDR2 SYGVKD. This CDR3 contains 12 residues. V was shortened by 4 bases and J by 7 bases, with 10 bases between the two germline ends. The CDR3 is CAISGSTIGYTF. The CDR3 region has the DNA TGTGCCATCAGTGGGTCGACCATTGGCTACACCTTC.

Of note for this clone: Compared with germline, one end of the junction differs, possibly owing to a read error. V usage is TRBV7-8 and J usage is TRBJ2-7; 15 bases are a match to TRBD2. This CDR3 has 13 amino acids. In germline, CDR1 is SGHVS, CDR2 FQNEAQ. CDR3 protein: CASSGLAGGPTNF. The CDR3 DNA reads as TGTGCCAGCTCGGGACTAGCGGGGGGACCTACTAACTTC.

The rearrangement uses TRBV7-2 and TRBJ1-1; D is uncertain. Germline assignment: CDR1 SGHTA and CDR2 FQGNSA. The germline V and J ends were trimmed by 6 bases and 2 bases, with 13 bases remaining between them. This CDR3 region has 14 residues. The CDR3 nucleotides are TGTGCCAGCAGGATTTACACGGGAAACACTGAAGCTTTCTTT. Amino acid sequence: CASRIYTGNTEAFF.